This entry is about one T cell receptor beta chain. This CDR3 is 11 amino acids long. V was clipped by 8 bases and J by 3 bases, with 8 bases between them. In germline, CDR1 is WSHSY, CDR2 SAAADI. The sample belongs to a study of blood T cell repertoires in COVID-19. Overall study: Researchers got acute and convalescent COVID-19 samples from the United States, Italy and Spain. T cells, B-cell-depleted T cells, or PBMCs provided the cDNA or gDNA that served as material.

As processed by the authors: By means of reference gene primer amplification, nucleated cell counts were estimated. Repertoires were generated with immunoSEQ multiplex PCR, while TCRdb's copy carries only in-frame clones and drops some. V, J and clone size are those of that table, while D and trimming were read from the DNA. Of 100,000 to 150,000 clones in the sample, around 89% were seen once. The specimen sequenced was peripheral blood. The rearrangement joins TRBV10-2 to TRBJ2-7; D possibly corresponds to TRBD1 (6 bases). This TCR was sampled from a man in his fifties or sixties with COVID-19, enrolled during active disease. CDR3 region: CASQQGYEQYF. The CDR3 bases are TGCGCCAGCCAACAGGGCTACGAGCAGTACTTC.